These T cell receptor beta chains were read from a single sample in a study of blood T cell repertoires in COVID-19. The protocol was immunoSEQ multiplex PCR, while the TCRdb copy is restricted to in-frame clones and leaves out a portion. The sample has about 310,000 clones; about 87% are singletons. The sample consisted of peripheral blood. The receptor source for this set is a man aged 65 to 85 with acute or convalescent COVID-19. CDR3s include the opening cysteine and the closing phenylalanine or tryptophan.

j_gene | v_gene | CDR3aa
TRBJ2-3 | TRBV29-1 | CSVVRSDTQYF
TRBJ2-2 | TRBV28 | CASSLVGASGTGELFF
TRBJ2-1 | TRBV30 | CAWRPGGWGSYNEQFF
TRBJ2-3 | TRBV9 | CASSPSGRVPDTQYF
TRBJ1-5 | TRBV28 | CASSSPQGVNQPQHF
TRBJ1-5 | TRBV18 | CASSLKTGYSNQPQHF
TRBJ2-7 | TRBV5-4 | CASSGPAGTYEQYF
TRBJ1-3 | TRBV29-1 | CSVSIGGGNTIYF
TRBJ2-7 | TRBV6-1 | CASSEERLYEQYF
TRBJ1-2 | TRBV12-3/TRBV12-4 | CASSLGAGYTF
TRBJ1-5 | TRBV30 | CAWSVADNQPQHF
TRBJ1-2 | TRBV18 | CASSHRDMNYGYTF
TRBJ1-6 | TRBV12-3/TRBV12-4 | CASSRGLPPLHF
TRBJ2-7 | TRBV28 | CASSSGLPYEQYF
TRBJ1-5 | TRBV2 | CASSEPPTGANQPQHF
TRBJ2-7 | TRBV24-1 | CATSSPGQDYEQYF
TRBJ2-3 | TRBV19 | CASSIDPSPTGTDTQYF
TRBJ2-3 | TRBV7-7 | CASSRDRGRTDTQYF
TRBJ1-1 | TRBV24-1 | CATSGTGTGGSAFF
TRBJ2-5 | TRBV5-1 | CASSLALISGGVSETQYF
TRBJ2-1 | TRBV28 | CATYPSGSSYEQFF
TRBJ1-3 | TRBV5-1 | CASSFGPGVESGNTIYF
TRBJ1-5 | TRBV19 | CASSIGDRGLASNQPQHF
TRBJ2-6 | TRBV14 | CASSHPGGSGANVLTF
TRBJ1-2 | TRBV24-1 | CATSGGSIYGYTF
TRBJ2-2 | TRBV28 | CASSLLGTGGTGELFF
TRBJ2-7 | TRBV12-3/TRBV12-4 | CASTRTGNYEQYF
TRBJ2-2 | TRBV3-1/TRBV3-2 | CASSHRGGPSGELFF
TRBJ2-7 | TRBV4-3 | CASSQDFNRYSSYEQYF
TRBJ2-1 | TRBV15 | CATSREGTGRYNNEQFF
TRBJ2-1 | TRBV21-1 | CASTKAQAGDHNEQFF
TRBJ2-7 | TRBV30 | CAWGTGVSYEQYF
TRBJ2-7 | TRBV7-2 | CASSLIQTYEQYF
TRBJ2-1 | TRBV14 | CASSQRTRARGNEQFF
TRBJ1-1 | TRBV30 | CAWTGSTEAFF
TRBJ2-7 | TRBV28 | CASSPVGQLSSYEQYF
TRBJ2-1 | TRBV29-1 | CSVEDMVGGYNEQFF
TRBJ2-1 | TRBV4-1 | CASSQRPSGGGNEQFF
TRBJ1-2 | TRBV9 | CASSPRQGSNYGYTF
TRBJ2-5 | TRBV7-9 | CASSLSGSQETQYF
TRBJ1-6 | TRBV14 | CASSQGSGAPTLHF